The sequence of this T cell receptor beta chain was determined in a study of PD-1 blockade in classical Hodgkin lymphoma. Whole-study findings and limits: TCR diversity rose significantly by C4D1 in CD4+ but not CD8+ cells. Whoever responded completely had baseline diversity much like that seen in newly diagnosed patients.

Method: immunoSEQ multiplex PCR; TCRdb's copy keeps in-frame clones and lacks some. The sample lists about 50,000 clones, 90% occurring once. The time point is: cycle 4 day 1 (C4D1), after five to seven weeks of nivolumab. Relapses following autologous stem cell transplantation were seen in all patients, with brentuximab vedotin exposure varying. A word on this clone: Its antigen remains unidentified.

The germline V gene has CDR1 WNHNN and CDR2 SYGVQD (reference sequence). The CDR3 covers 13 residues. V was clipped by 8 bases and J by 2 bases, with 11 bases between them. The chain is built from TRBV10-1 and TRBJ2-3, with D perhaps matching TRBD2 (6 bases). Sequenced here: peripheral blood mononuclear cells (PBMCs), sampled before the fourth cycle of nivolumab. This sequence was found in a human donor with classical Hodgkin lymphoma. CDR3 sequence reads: CASSPGLTDTQYF. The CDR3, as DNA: TGCGCCAGCTCACCGGGACTCACAGATACGCAGTATTTT.